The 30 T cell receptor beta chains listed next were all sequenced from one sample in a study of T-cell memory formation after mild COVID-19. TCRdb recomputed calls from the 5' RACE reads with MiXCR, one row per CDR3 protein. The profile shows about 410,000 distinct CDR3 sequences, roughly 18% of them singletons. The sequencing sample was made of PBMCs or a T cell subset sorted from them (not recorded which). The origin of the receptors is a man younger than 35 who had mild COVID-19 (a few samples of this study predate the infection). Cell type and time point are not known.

DNA for the CDR3: TGTGCCAGCAGCCGGGGACAGGGGCCCTATGGCTACACCTTC. Translated, it gives CASSRGQGPYGYTF. The rearrangement uses TRBV7-9 and TRBJ1-2; TRBD1 matches at 10 bases. Looked up from germline, CDR1 is SEHNR and CDR2 is FQNEAQ (reference sequence). J gave up 4 bases and V 5 bases, and 4 bases lay outside the gene matches. The CDR3 length is 14 residues.

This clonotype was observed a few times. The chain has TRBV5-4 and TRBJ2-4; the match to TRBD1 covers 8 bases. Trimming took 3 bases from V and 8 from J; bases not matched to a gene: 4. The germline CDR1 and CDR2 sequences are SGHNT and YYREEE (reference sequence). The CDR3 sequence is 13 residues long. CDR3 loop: CASSSGQGDIQYF. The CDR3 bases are TGTGCCAGCAGCTCTGGACAGGGTGACATTCAGTACTTC.

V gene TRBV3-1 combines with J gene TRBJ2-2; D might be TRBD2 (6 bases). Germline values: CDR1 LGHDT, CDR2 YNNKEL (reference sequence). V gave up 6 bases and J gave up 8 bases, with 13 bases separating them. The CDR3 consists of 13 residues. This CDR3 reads CASSGGITGELFF. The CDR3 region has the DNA TGTGCCAGCAGTGGCGGGATCACGGGGGAGCTGTTTTTT.

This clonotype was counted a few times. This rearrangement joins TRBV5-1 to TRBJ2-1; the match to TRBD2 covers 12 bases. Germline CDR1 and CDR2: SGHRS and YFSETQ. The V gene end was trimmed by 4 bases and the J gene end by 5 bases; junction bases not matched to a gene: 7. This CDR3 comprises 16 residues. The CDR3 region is CASSMPLAGGNNEQFF. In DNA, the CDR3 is TGCGCCAGCAGCATGCCCCTAGCGGGGGGGAACAATGAGCAGTTCTTC.

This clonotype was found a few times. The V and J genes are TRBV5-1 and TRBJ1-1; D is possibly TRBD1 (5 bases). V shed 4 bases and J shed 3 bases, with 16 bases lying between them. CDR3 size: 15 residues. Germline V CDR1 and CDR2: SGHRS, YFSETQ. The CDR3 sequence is CASSPGGGSDTEAFF. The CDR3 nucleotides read TGCGCCAGCAGCCCCGGGGGGGGTTCCGACACTGAAGCTTTCTTT.

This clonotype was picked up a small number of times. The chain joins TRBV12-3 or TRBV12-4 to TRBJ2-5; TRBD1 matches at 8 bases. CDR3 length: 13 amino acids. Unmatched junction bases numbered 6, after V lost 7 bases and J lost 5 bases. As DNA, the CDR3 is TGTGCCAGCACGCAGGGGGCTATGGAGACCCAGTACTTC. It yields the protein CASTQGAMETQYF.

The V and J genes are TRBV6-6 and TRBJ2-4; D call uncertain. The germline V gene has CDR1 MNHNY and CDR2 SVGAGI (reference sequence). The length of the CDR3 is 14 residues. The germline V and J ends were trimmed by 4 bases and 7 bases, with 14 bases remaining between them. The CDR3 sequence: CASSFFGRWNIQYF. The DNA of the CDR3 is TGTGCCAGCAGTTTCTTCGGGCGGTGGAACATTCAGTACTTC.

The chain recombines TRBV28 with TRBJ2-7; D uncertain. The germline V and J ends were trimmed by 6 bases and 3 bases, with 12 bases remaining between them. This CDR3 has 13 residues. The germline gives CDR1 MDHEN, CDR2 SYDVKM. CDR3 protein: CASSPPGGYEQYV. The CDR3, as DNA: TGTGCCAGCAGCCCCCCGGGTGGCTACGAGCAGTACGTC.

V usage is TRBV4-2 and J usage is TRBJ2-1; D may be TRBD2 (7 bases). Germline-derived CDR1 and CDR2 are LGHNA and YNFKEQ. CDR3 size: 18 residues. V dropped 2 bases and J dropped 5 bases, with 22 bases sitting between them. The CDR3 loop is CASSQFGVGGGPDNEQFF. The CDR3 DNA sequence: TGTGCCAGCAGCCAATTTGGTGTAGGGGGGGGACCTGACAATGAGCAGTTCTTC.

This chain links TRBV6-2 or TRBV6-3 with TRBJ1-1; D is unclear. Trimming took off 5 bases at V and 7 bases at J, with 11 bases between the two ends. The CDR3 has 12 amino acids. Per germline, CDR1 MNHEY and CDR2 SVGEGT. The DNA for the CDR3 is TGTGCCAGCAGTGATTCGAGGGTTGAAGCTTTCTTT. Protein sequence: CASSDSRVEAFF.

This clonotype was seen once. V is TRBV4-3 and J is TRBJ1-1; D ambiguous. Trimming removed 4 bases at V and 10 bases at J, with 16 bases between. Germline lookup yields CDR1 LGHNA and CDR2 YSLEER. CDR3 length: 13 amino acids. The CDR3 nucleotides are TGCGCCAGCAGCCCCTCGGAAGGACGCGGAGCTTTCTTT. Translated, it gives CASSPSEGRGAFF.

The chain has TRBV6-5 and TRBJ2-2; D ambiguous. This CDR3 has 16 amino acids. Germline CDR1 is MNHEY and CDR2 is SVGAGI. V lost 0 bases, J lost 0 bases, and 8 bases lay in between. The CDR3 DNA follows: TGTGCCAGCAGTTACTCGAGGTTGGCGAACACCGGGGAGCTGTTTTTT. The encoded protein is CASSYSRLANTGELFF.

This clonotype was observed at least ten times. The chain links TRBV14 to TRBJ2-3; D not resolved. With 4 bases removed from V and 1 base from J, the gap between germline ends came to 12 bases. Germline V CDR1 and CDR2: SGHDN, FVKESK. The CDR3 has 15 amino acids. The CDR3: CASSPAIPRTDTQYF. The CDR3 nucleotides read TGTGCCAGCAGCCCCGCGATCCCCCGCACAGATACGCAGTATTTT. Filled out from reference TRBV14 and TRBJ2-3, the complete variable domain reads EAGVTQFPSHSVIEKGQTVTLRCDPISGHDNLYWYRRVMGKEIKFLLHFVKESKQDESGMPNNRFLAERTGGTYSTLKVQPAELEDSGVYFCASSPAIPRTDTQYFGPGTRLTVL.

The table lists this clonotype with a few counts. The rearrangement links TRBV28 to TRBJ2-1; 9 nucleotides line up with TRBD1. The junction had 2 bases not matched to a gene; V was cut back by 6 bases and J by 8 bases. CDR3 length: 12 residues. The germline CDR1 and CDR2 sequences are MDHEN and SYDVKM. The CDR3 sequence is CASRRDRDEQFF. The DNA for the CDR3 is TGTGCCAGCAGGCGGGACAGGGATGAGCAGTTCTTC.

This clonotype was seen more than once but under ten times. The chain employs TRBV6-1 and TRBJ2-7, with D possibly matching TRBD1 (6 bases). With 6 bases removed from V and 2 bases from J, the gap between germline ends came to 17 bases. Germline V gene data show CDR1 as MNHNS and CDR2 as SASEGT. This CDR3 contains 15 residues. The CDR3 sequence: CASRRGTGPTYEQYV. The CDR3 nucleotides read TGTGCCAGCAGGAGAGGAACAGGGCCAACCTACGAGCAGTACGTC.

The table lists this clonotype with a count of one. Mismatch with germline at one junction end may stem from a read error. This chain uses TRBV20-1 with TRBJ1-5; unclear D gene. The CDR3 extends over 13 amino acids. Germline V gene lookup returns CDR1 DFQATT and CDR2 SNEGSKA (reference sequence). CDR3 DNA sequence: TGCAGTGCGAGAGGTGGCCCCGAAGGTCCCCAGCATTTT. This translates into CSARGGPEGPQHF.

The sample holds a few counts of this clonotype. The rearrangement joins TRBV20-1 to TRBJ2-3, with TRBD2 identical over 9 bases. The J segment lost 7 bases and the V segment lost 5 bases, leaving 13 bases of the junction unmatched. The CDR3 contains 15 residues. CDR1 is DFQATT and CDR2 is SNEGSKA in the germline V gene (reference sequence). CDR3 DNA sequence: TGCAGTGCTCCACAGAGGCGGGGGGGCTTAAATACGCAGTATTTT. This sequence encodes CSAPQRRGGLNTQYF.

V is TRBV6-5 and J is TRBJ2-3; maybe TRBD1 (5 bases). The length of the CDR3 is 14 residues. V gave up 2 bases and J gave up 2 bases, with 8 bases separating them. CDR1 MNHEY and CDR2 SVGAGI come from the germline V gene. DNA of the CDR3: TGTGCCAGCAGTTACAGGGGTGACACAGATACGCAGTATTTT. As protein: CASSYRGDTDTQYF.

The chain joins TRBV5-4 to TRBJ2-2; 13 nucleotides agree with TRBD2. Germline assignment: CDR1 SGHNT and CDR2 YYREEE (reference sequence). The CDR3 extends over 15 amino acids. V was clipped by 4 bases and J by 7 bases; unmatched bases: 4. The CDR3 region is CASSPGLAGVGELFF. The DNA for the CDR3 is TGTGCCAGCAGCCCAGGACTAGCGGGGGTCGGGGAGCTGTTTTTT.

CDR3 DNA sequence: TGTGCCAGCAGCCAAGAGGGCTACGGGCAGTTCTTC. Its translation is CASSQEGYGQFF. The chain combines TRBV14 with TRBJ2-1; D remains unclear. Germline V gene lookup returns CDR1 SGHDN and CDR2 FVKESK. The CDR3 runs 12 residues. The V end was cut by 0 bases, the J end by 12 bases, with 9 bases between.

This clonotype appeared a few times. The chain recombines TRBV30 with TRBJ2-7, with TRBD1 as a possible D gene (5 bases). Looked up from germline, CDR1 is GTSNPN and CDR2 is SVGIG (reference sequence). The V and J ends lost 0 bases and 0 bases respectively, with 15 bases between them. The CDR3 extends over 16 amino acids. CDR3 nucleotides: TGTGCCTGGAGTGTTAGGGGTAGGGGAAGCTCCTACGAGCAGTACTTC. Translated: CAWSVRGRGSSYEQYF.

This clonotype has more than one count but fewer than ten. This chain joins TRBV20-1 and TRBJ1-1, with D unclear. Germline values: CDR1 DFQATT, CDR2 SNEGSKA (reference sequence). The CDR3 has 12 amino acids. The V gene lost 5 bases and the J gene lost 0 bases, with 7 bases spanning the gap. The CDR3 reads CSALLLNTEAFF. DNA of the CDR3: TGCAGTGCTCTCCTCTTGAACACTGAAGCTTTCTTT.

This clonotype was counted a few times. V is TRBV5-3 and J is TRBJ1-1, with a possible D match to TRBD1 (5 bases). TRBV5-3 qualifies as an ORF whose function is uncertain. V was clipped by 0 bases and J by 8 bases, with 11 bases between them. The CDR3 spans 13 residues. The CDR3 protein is CARSLVRGLEAFF. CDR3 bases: TGTGCCAGAAGCTTGGTTAGGGGCCTGGAAGCTTTCTTT.

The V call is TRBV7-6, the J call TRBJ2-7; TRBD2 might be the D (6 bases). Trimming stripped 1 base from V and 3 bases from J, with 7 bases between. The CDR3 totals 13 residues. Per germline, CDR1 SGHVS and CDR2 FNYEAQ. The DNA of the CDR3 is TGTGCCAGCAGCTTAGGGGGAGGCTACGAGCAGTACGTC. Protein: CASSLGGGYEQYV.

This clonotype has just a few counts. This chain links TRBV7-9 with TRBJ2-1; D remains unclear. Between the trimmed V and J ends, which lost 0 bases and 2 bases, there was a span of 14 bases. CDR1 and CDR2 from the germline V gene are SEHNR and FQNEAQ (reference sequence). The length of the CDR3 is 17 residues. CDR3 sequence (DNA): TGTGCCAGCAGCTTAGCGCTGGACCCCCGGGCCTACAATGAGCAGTTCTTC. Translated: CASSLALDPRAYNEQFF.

The CDR3 is CASRLGAYNEQFF. CDR3 coding DNA: TGTGCCAGCAGGTTGGGCGCATACAATGAGCAGTTCTTC. J is TRBJ2-1 and V is TRBV25-1, with D hard to call. This CDR3 has 13 amino acids. V dropped 6 bases and J dropped 4 bases, with 10 bases sitting between them. Germline CDR1 is MGHDK and CDR2 is SYGVNS.

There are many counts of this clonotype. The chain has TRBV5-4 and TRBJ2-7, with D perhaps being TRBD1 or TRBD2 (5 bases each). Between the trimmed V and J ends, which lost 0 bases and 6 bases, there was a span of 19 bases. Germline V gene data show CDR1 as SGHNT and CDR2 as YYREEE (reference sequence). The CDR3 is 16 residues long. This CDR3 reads CASSLDSARAGAEQYF. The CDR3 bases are TGTGCCAGCAGCTTGGATTCCGCGAGGGCCGGGGCCGAGCAGTACTTC. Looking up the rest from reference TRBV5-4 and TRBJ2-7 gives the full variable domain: ETGVTQSPTHLIKTRGQQVTLRCSSQSGHNTVSWYQQALGQGPQFIFQYYREEENGRGNFPPRFSGLQFPNYSSELNVNALELDDSALYLCASSLDSARAGAEQYFGPGTRLTVT.

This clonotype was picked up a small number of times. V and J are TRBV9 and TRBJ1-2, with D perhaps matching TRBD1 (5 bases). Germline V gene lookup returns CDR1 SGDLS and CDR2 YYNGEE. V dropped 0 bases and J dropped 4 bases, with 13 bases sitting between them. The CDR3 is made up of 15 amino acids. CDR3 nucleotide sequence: TGTGCCAGCAGCGTAGAGCTGGGGGAGGGCTATGGCTACACCTTC. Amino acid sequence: CASSVELGEGYGYTF.

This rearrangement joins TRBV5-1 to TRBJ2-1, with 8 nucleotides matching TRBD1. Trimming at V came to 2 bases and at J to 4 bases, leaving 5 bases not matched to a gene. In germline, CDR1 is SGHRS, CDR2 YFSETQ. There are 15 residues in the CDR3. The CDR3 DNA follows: TGCGCCAGCAGCTTTTTAACAGGGGGATACAATGAGCAGTTCTTC. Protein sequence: CASSFLTGGYNEQFF.

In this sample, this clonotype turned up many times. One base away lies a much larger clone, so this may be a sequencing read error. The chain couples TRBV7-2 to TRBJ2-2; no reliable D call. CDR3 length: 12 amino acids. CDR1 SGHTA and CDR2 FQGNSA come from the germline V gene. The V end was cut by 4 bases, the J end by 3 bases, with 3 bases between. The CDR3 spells CASSYYTGELFF. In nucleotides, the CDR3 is TGTGCCAGCAGCTATTACACCGGGGAGCTGTTTTTT.